This T cell receptor (beta chain) was recorded in a study of blood T cells in healthy people across ages. There are 14 residues in the CDR3. Germline V gene sequence: CDR1 DFQATT, CDR2 SNEGSKA (reference sequence). The V end lost 1 base, the J end lost 4 bases, and 14 bases lay between the germline ends. A second about 6 to 11 cycle PCR used barcoded and J-beta primers. MiXCR, run by TCRdb on the 5' RACE reads, gives a single entry per CDR3 protein. This sample has hundreds of thousands of distinct CDR3 sequences, with 58% found just once. The origin of this receptor is a man aged 30-40 years in good health. The specimen sequenced was blood. The V and J genes are TRBV20-1 and TRBJ2-7, with D hard to call. CDR3 DNA: TGCAGTGCTAGAGTCCCAGGAATCGGGTACGAGCAGTACTTC. Its protein product is CSARVPGIGYEQYF.